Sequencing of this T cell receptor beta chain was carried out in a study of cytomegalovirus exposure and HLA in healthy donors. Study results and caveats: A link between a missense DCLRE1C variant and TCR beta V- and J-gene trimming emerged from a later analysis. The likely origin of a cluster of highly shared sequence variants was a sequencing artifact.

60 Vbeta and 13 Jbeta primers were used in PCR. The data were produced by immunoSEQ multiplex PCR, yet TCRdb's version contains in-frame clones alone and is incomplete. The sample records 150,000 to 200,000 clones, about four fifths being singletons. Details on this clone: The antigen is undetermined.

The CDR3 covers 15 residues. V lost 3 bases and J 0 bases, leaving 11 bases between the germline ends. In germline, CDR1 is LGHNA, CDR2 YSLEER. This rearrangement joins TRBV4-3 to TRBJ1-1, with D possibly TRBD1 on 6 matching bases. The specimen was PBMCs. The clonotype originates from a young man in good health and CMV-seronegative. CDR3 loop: CASSHVGQMNTEAFF. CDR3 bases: TGCGCCAGCAGCCATGTCGGACAGATGAACACTGAAGCTTTCTTT.